This TCR beta chain was sequenced in a study of cytomegalovirus exposure and HLA in healthy donors. Vbeta (60) and Jbeta (13) primers were used in the PCR. Clones were sequenced by immunoSEQ multiplex PCR, and TCRdb holds only the in-frame ones, with some missing. Of around 130,000 clones listed, approximately 79% are singletons. CDR3 size: 14 residues. The ends lost 2 bases at V and 7 bases at J; junction bases unmatched: 2. Looked up from germline, CDR1 is SGHTA and CDR2 is FQGNSA. The sequenced material came from PBMCs. V and J are TRBV7-2 and TRBJ1-3, with 10 bases identical to TRBD1. The TCR comes from a female donor in good health and CMV-seronegative. The CDR3 loop reads CASSLRQGANTIYF. The CDR3 DNA reads as TGTGCCAGCAGCTTAAGACAGGGGGCCAACACCATATATTTT.